This T cell receptor (beta chain) came from a study of shared clonotypes between healthy human individuals. Study-wide context: There were three CD4 naive, three CD4 memory, two CD8 naive and one CD8 memory plates per donor.

Only in-frame clones appear in the TCRdb table, and some are missing; sequencing was by immunoSEQ multiplex PCR. This table has about 1.1 million clones, about 84% appearing once. Germline V gene data show CDR1 as SGHTA and CDR2 as FQGNSA. The CDR3 has 15 residues. V trimming: 5 bases; J trimming: 3 bases; junction bases outside the gene matches: 6. The genes are TRBV7-2 and TRBJ2-3; 9 nucleotides align to TRBD2. This receptor was taken from a man aged 18 to 35 in good health. Some clones in this sample may be carry-over from other donors' samples. Sequencing was performed on memory CD4+ T cells from PBMCs. As to subset: CD45RA-negative fraction. CDR3 sequence (DNA): TGTGCCAGCAGCCAAGGGACTAGCAGGACAGATACGCAGTATTTT. Its protein is CASSQGTSRTDTQYF.